The 7 T cell receptor beta chains given below trace back to one sample, sequenced in a study of molecular identifiers for immune sequencing clone quantification. TCRdb re-called the PCR reads with MiXCR, one entry per CDR3 protein. The table lists about 9,700 distinct CDR3 sequences, approximately 20% of them singletons. The sequenced sample was naive CD8+ T cells from blood, with Jurkat cell RNA spiked in. Subset defined: FACS-sorted CD8+CD4-CCR7+CD45RA+ naive T cells. The receptors come from a human donor in good health. Some libraries in this study had Jurkat cell RNA spiked in.

This clonotype is classed as medium-sized. This rearrangement joins TRBV30 to TRBJ2-3; TRBD1 matches 11 bases. The CDR3 spans 15 residues. V gave up 4 bases and J gave up 6 bases; unmatched junction bases: 9. Germline CDR1 reads GTSNPN; CDR2 reads SVGIG (reference sequence). DNA of the CDR3: TGTGCCTGGACCCCCCCGGACAGGGGGCTTGATACGCAGTATTTT. Encoded protein: CAWTPPDRGLDTQYF. The variable domain in full, completed from reference TRBV30 and TRBJ2-3, reads SQTIHQWPATLVQPVGSPLSLECTVEGTSNPNLYWYRQAAGRGLQLLFYSVGIGQISSEVPQNLSASRPQDRQFILSSKKLLLSDSGFYLCAWTPPDRGLDTQYFGPGTRLTVL.

Judged by abundance, this clonotype is medium-sized (0.01 to 0.1%). The genes are TRBV3-1 and TRBJ2-7; 7 bases fit TRBD2. The length of the CDR3 is 15 residues. Germline CDR1 reads LGHDT; CDR2 reads YNNKEL (reference sequence). After removal of 8 bases from V and 2 bases from J, the junction contained 12 bases not matched to a gene. The CDR3 spells CASAQVGEGAYEQYF. The CDR3 DNA reads TGTGCCAGCGCACAGGTCGGGGAGGGCGCCTACGAGCAGTACTTC.

In this sample, this clonotype turned up many times. V gene TRBV27 combines with J gene TRBJ2-7, with D possibly TRBD2 on 5 matching bases. Germline lookup yields CDR1 MNHEY and CDR2 SMNVEV (reference sequence). The length of the CDR3 is 14 residues. The V end lost 5 bases, the J end lost 3 bases, and 14 bases lay between the germline ends. This CDR3 reads CASSPTSAGYEQYF. The CDR3 bases are TGTGCCAGCAGTCCTACTAGTGCTGGCTACGAGCAGTACTTC.

By share, this clonotype ranks as medium-sized. The chain couples TRBV29-1 to TRBJ2-7; D could derive from TRBD1 or TRBD2 (6 bases each). V gave up 7 bases and J gave up 1 base, with 14 bases separating them. Germline assignment: CDR1 SQVTM and CDR2 ANQGSEA. The CDR3 contains 13 residues. The CDR3, as DNA: TGCAGCGGCTTAGGGGGGACTTCCTACGAGCAGTACTTC. This gives the protein CSGLGGTSYEQYF.

With regard to this clonotype: This sequence may be a read error, since a much larger clone differs from it by one base. This chain uses TRBV11-2 with TRBJ1-4; D is unresolved. The CDR3 sequence is 13 residues long. Germline assignment: CDR1 SGHAT and CDR2 FQNNGV. CDR3 DNA: TGTGCCAGCAGGGGGATCACTAATGAAAGACTGTTTTTT. Translated, it gives CASRGITNERLFF.

Relative to its sample, this clonotype is medium-sized (0.01 to 0.1%). This chain links TRBV9 with TRBJ2-1, with D unclear. V was trimmed by 4 bases and J by 3 bases, leaving 17 bases between them. This CDR3 comprises 16 residues. From germline, CDR1 is SGDLS and CDR2 YYNGEE. The chain's CDR3 is CASSLKVTSSYNEQFF. CDR3 sequence (DNA): TGTGCCAGCAGCCTTAAGGTTACCTCAAGCTACAATGAGCAGTTCTTC.

The chain uses TRBV27 and TRBJ2-1, with D maybe TRBD2 (6 bases). The ends were cut back, 4 bases at V and 12 bases at J, with 16 bases in the middle. The length of the CDR3 is 13 residues. In germline, CDR1 is MNHEY, CDR2 SMNVEV (reference sequence). The DNA of the CDR3 is TGTGCCAGCAGTTCGGGACTCCAAACCGTGCAGTTCTTC. Its translation is CASSSGLQTVQFF.